This T cell receptor (beta chain) was obtained from a study of shared clonotypes between healthy human individuals. The study's findings and limits: Represented diversity, genetic and exposure-history alike, was limited by few donors. Sampling covered blood only; tissue repertoires likely differ. Donor clonotype sharing was expected to depend on sequencing depth.

This clone appeared once. Its specificity is unknown. The junction had 12 bases not matched to a gene; V was cut back by 3 bases and J by 8 bases. From germline, CDR1 is ENHRY and CDR2 SYGVKD. The CDR3 loop spans 16 amino acids. Produced via immunoSEQ multiplex PCR; TCRdb's table is partial and in-frame only. The sample comprises more than 450,000 clones, 79% of which are singletons, and approximately 13% rests with the top ten. The chain recombines TRBV10-3 with TRBJ2-1, with TRBD2 identical over 8 bases. The sequencing sample was made of PBMCs. The sequence derives from a middle-aged woman in good health. Some clones in this sample may be carry-over from other donors' samples. The CDR3 sequence is CAISDPGTSAGDEQFF. The DNA of the CDR3 is TGTGCCATCAGTGACCCGGGGACTAGTGCCGGCGATGAGCAGTTCTTC.